One and the same sample provided the 11 T cell receptor beta chains below, sequenced in a study of beta chain features in type 1 diabetes. Study conclusions and caveats: Researchers report that Type 1 diabetes patients had moderately but significantly shorter TCRB CDR3s across all four CD4+ subsets.

Their specific antigens are unknown. Investigators reverse transcribed all isolated RNA, so they sequenced expressed TCRB transcripts. Assay used: immunoSEQ multiplex PCR; TCRdb lists only in-frame clones, some missing. The table lists some 160,000 clones, 7.5% to 9.5% of them singletons. The specimen sequenced was central memory CD4+ T cells from blood. The receptor set was obtained from a young woman with type 1 diabetes.

This clone was recorded a few times. The chain carries TRBV29-1 and TRBJ1-1, with a possible D match to TRBD1 (6 bases). This CDR3 is 13 amino acids long. The V and J ends lost 5 bases and 4 bases respectively, with 14 bases between them. The V gene's germline CDR1 is SQVTM and CDR2 ANQGSEA. CDR3 in amino acids: CSVSTGRGTEAFF. In DNA form, the CDR3 reads TGCAGCGTTTCTACAGGGAGGGGCACTGAAGCTTTCTTT.

This clone was counted a few times. CDR3 nucleotide sequence: TGCAGCGCCTCGGGGGTGGGGCTGACTGAAGCTTTCTTT. This codes for CSASGVGLTEAFF. The gene calls are TRBV29-1 and TRBJ1-1, with D perhaps matching TRBD1 (5 bases). Trimming removed 7 bases from V and 5 bases from J, with 17 bases in between. The CDR3 has 13 amino acids. Per the germline V gene, CDR1 is SQVTM and CDR2 is ANQGSEA.

The genes are TRBV6-1 and TRBJ2-2; 7 bases are shared with TRBD2. Trimming took 6 bases from V and 5 from J; bases not matched to a gene: 9. Germline loops: CDR1 MNHNS, CDR2 SASEGT. The CDR3 has 15 amino acids. The CDR3 reads CASSPGLVATGELFF. The CDR3 bases are TGTGCCAGCAGCCCTGGACTAGTCGCTACCGGGGAGCTGTTTTTT.

This clone turned up a few times. The chain joins TRBV19 to TRBJ2-2; 9 nucleotides line up with TRBD2. In germline, CDR1 is LNHDA, CDR2 SQIVND (reference sequence). The CDR3 has 15 residues. The trim removed 7 bases at V and 2 bases at J, leaving 5 bases unmatched. CDR3 region: CASTRAGGNTGELFF. CDR3 nucleotide sequence: TGTGCCAGTACGCGAGCGGGGGGCAACACCGGGGAGCTGTTTTTT.

A few counts support this clone. The genes are TRBV7-9 and TRBJ2-3; 11 bases match TRBD2. The length of the CDR3 is 16 residues. CDR1 and CDR2 (germline): SEHNR, FQNEAQ (reference sequence). J was trimmed by 1 base and V by 1 base; bases with no gene match: 1. The CDR3 coding sequence is TGTGCCAGCAGCTTAGTAGCGGGGGGGCGCACAGATACGCAGTATTTT. Translated, it gives CASSLVAGGRTDTQYF. The full variable domain, rest sourced from reference TRBV7-9 and TRBJ2-3, is DTGVSQNPRHKITKRGQNVTFRCDPISEHNRLYWYRQTLGQGPEFLTYFQNEAQLEKSRLLSDRFSAERPKGSFSTLEIQRTEQGDSAMYLCASSLVAGGRTDTQYFGPGTRLTVL.

This clone was detected a few times. The V call is TRBV15, the J call TRBJ2-5, with 7 bases matching TRBD2. The junction had 11 bases not matched to a gene; V was cut back by 4 bases and J by 0 bases. CDR3 length: 17 residues. Germline loops: CDR1 LNHNV, CDR2 YYDKDF (reference sequence). Here the CDR3 reads CATSKGPGGRNQETQYF. CDR3 nucleotide sequence: TGTGCCACCAGCAAGGGACCGGGAGGCCGAAACCAAGAGACCCAGTACTTC.

This clone was recorded a few times. The gene calls are TRBV29-1 and TRBJ1-1, with D possibly matching TRBD1 (5 bases). Germline lookup yields CDR1 SQVTM and CDR2 ANQGSEA. V lost 1 base, J lost 8 bases, and 11 bases lay in between. This CDR3 has 12 residues. In DNA form, the CDR3 reads TGCAGCGTTGAAGGGACACAGAAAGAAGCTTTCTTT. Its protein is CSVEGTQKEAFF.

This chain joins TRBV30 and TRBJ2-5, with D possibly being TRBD1 (5 bases). V was clipped by 3 bases and J by 5 bases, with 19 bases between them. The CDR3 sequence is 15 residues long. Per the germline V gene, CDR1 is GTSNPN and CDR2 is SVGIG (reference sequence). The CDR3: CAWRRKGSKGETQYF. The DNA for the CDR3 is TGTGCCTGGAGAAGGAAGGGGTCGAAGGGCGAGACCCAGTACTTC. The full variable domain, in which reference TRBV30 and TRBJ2-5 provide the parts outside the CDR3, is SQTIHQWPATLVQPVGSPLSLECTVEGTSNPNLYWYRQAAGRGLQLLFYSVGIGQISSEVPQNLSASRPQDRQFILSSKKLLLSDSGFYLCAWRRKGSKGETQYFGPGTRLLVL.

This clone was counted a few times. This chain uses TRBV6-5 with TRBJ2-4, with a weak D call TRBD2 (5 bases). V was cut by 4 bases and J by 2 bases, with 12 bases left in between. CDR3 length: 15 residues. CDR1 and CDR2 (germline): MNHEY, SVGAGI. The CDR3 spells CASSLHRGSKNIQYF. The CDR3 DNA reads as TGTGCCAGCAGTTTGCATCGCGGGTCCAAAAACATTCAGTACTTC.

This clone was counted between two and nine times. This chain links TRBV1 with TRBJ2-5; TRBD1 reflects the table's D call only, with no check against the DNA. TRBV1 is a known pseudogene. CDR3 length equals 16 residues. The CDR3, as DNA: TGCACCAGCAGCCAAGAGGCGGACAGGGTAGGGGAGACCCAGTACTTC. Translating it yields CTSSQEADRVGETQYF.

This clone occurred a few times. The chain links TRBV7-9 to TRBJ2-2; D is unclear. CDR1 is SEHNR and CDR2 is FQNEAQ in the germline V gene (reference sequence). V shed 5 bases and J shed 2 bases, with 15 bases lying between them. This CDR3 spans 16 amino acids. The CDR3 loop is CASSPTVARNTGELFF. The CDR3 coding sequence is TGTGCCAGCAGCCCCACGGTCGCTCGAAACACCGGGGAGCTGTTTTTT.